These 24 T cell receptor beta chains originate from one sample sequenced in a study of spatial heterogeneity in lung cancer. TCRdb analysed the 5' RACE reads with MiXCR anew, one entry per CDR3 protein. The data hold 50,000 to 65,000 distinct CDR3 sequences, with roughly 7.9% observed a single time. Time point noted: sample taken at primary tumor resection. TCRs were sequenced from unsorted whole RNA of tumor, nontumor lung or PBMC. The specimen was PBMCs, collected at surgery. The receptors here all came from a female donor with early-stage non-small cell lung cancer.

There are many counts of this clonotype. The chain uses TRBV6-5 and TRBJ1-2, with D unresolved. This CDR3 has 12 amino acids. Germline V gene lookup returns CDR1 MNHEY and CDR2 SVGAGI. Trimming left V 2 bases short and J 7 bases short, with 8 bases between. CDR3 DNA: TGTGCCAGCAGTTACGCAGGCGGTGGCTACACCTTC. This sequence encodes CASSYAGGGYTF.

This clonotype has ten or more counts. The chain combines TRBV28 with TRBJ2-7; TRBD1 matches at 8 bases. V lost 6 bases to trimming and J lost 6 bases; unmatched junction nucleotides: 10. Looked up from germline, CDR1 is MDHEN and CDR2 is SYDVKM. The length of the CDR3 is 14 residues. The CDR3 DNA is TGTGCCAGCAGCCGCGAAGTGACAGGGGCCGAGCAGTACTTC. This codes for CASSREVTGAEQYF. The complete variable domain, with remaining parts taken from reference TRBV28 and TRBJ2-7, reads DVKVTQSSRYLVKRTGEKVFLECVQDMDHENMFWYRQDPGLGLRLIYFSYDVKMKEKGDIPEGYSVSREKKERFSLILESASTNQTSMYLCASSREVTGAEQYFGPGTRLTVT.

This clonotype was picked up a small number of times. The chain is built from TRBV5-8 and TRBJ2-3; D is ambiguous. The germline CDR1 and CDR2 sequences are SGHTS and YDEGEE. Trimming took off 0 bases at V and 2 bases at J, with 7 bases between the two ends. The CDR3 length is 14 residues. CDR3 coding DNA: TGTGCCAGCAGCTTGGGACTTCCCACAGATACGCAGTATTTT. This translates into CASSLGLPTDTQYF.

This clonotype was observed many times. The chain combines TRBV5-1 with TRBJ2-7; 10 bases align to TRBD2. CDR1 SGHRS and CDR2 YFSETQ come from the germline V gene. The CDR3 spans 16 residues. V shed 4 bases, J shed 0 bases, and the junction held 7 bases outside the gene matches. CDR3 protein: CASSAGTSAFSYEQYF. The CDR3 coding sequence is TGCGCCAGCAGCGCGGGGACTAGCGCCTTCTCCTACGAGCAGTACTTC. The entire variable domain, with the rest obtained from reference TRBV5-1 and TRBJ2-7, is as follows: KAGVTQTPRYLIKTRGQQVTLSCSPISGHRSVSWYQQTPGQGLQFLFEYFSETQRNKGNFPGRFSGRQFSNSRSEMNVSTLELGDSALYLCASSAGTSAFSYEQYFGPGTRLTVT.

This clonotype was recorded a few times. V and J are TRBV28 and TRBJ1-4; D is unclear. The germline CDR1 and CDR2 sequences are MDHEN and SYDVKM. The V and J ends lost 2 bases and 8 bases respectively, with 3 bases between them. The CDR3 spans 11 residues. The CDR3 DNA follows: TGTGCCAGCAGTTTAGAGGAAAAACTGTTTTTT. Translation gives CASSLEEKLFF.

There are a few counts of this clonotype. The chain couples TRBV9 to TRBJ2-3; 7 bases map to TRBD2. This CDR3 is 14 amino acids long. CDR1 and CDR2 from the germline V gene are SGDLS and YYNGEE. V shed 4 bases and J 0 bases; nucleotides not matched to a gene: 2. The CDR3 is CASSFSGSTDTQYF. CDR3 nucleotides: TGTGCCAGCAGCTTTAGCGGGAGCACAGATACGCAGTATTTT. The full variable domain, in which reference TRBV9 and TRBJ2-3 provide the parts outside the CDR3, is DSGVTQTPKHLITATGQRVTLRCSPRSGDLSVYWYQQSLDQGLQFLIQYYNGEERAKGNILERFSAQQFPDLHSELNLSSLELGDSALYFCASSFSGSTDTQYFGPGTRLTVL.

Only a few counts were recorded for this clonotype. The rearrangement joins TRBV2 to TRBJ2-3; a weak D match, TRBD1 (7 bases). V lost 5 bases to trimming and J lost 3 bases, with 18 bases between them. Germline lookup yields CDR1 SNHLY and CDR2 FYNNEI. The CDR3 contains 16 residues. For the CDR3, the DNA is TGTGCCAGCAGTAAACAGGGGTTGGGAGGAACAGATACGCAGTATTTT. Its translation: CASSKQGLGGTDTQYF.

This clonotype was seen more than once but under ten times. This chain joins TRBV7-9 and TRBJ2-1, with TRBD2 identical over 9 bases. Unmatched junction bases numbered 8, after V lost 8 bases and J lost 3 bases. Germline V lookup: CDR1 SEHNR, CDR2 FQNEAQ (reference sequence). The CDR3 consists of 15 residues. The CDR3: CASPQGGGGYNEQFF. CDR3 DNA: TGTGCCAGCCCCCAGGGCGGGGGGGGCTACAATGAGCAGTTCTTC.

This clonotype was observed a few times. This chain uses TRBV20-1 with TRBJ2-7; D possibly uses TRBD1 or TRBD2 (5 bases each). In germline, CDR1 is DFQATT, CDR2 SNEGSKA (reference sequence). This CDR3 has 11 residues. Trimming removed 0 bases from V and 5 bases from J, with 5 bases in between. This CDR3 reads CSAREGHEQYF. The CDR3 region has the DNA TGCAGTGCTAGAGAGGGACACGAGCAGTACTTC.

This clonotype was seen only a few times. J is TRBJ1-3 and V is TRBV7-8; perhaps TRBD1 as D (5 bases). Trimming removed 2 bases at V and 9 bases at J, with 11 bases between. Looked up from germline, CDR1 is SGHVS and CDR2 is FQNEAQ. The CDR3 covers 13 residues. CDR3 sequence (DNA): TGTGCCAGCAGCTTATCAGGGACGACCACCATATATTTT. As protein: CASSLSGTTTIYF.

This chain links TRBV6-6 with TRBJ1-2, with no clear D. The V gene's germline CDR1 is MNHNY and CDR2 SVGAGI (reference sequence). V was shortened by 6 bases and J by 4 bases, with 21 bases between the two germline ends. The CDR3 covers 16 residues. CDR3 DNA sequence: TGTGCCAGCAGGGACCGCGACATTGGTCAATTCTATGGCTACACCTTC. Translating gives CASRDRDIGQFYGYTF.

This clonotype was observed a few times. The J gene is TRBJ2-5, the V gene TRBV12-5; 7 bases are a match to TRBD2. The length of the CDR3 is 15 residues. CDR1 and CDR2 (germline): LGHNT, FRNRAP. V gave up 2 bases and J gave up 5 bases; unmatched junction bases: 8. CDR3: CASGLRPSGGETQYF. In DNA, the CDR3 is TGTGCTAGTGGTTTGCGGCCTAGCGGTGGGGAGACCCAGTACTTC.

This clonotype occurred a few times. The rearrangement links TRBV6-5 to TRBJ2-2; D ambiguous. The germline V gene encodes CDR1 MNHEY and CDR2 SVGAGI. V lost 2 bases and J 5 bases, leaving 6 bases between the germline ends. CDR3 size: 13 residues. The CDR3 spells CASSYIRTGELFF. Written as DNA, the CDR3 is TGTGCCAGCAGTTACATAAGGACCGGGGAGCTGTTTTTT.

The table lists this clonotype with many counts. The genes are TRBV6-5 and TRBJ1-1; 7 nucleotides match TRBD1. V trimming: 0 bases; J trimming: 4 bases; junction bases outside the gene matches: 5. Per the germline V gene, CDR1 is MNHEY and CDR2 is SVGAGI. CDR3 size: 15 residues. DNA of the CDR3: TGTGCCAGCAGTTACTCGAGCAGGGGGGGCACTGAAGCTTTCTTT. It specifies CASSYSSRGGTEAFF.

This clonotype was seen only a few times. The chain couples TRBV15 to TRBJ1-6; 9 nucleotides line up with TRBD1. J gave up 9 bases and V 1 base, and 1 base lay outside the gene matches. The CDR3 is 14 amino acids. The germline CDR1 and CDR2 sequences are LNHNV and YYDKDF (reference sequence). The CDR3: CATSRGQGGSPLHF. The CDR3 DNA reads TGTGCCACCAGCAGAGGACAGGGGGGTTCACCCCTCCACTTT.

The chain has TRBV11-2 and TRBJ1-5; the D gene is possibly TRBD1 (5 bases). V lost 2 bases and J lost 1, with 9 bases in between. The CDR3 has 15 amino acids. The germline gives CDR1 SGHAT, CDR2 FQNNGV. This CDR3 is CASSLSGGSNQPQHF. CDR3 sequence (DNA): TGTGCCAGCAGCTTATCCGGGGGAAGCAATCAGCCCCAGCATTTT.

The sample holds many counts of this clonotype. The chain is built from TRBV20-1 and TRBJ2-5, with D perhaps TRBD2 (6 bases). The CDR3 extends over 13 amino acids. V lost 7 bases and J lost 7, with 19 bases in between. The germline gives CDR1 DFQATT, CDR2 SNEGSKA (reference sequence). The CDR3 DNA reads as TGCAGTGTAGCGGCTAGCAGTCTGGGGACCCAGTACTTC. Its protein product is CSVAASSLGTQYF.

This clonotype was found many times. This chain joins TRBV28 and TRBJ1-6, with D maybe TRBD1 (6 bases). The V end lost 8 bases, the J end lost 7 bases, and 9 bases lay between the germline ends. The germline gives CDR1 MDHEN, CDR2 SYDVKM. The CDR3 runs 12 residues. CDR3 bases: TGTGCCAGCTTAGGGGGAAATTCACCCCTCCACTTT. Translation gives CASLGGNSPLHF. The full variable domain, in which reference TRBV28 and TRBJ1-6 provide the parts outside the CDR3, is DVKVTQSSRYLVKRTGEKVFLECVQDMDHENMFWYRQDPGLGLRLIYFSYDVKMKEKGDIPEGYSVSREKKERFSLILESASTNQTSMYLCASLGGNSPLHFGNGTRLTVT.

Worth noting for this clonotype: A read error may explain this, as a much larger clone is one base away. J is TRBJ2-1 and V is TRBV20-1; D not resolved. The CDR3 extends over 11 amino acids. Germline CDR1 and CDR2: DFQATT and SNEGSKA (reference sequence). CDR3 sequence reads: CSASRHNEQSF. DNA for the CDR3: TGCAGTGCTAGCCGGCACAATGAGCAGTCCTTC.

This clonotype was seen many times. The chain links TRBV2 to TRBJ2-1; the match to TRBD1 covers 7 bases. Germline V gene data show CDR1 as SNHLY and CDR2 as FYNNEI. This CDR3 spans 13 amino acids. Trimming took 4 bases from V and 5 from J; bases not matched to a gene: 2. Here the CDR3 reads CASSGGQNNEQFF. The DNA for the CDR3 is TGTGCCAGCAGTGGGGGACAGAACAATGAGCAGTTCTTC.

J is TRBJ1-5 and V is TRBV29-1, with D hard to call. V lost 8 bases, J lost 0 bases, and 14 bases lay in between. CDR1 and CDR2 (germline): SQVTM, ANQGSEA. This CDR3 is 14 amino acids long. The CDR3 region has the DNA TGCAGCTTCGGACGGCTTATTAGCAATCAGCCCCAGCATTTT. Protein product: CSFGRLISNQPQHF.

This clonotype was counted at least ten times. CDR3 DNA: TGTGCCAGCAGTTTAACGGCGGAGAACACTGAAGCTTTCTTT. Translation: CASSLTAENTEAFF. This sequence joins TRBV28 and TRBJ1-1; D is unresolved. The CDR3 is made up of 14 amino acids. Trimming took 2 bases from V and 1 from J, leaving 8 bases between them. Per the germline V gene, CDR1 is MDHEN and CDR2 is SYDVKM.

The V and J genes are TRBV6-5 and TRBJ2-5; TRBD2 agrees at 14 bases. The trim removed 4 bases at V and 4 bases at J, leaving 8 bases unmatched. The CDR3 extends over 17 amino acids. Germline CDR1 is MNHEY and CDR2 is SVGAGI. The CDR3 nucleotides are TGTGCCAGCAGTTCAGGACTAGCGGGAGGAGTCGTAGAGACCCAGTACTTC. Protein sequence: CASSSGLAGGVVETQYF.

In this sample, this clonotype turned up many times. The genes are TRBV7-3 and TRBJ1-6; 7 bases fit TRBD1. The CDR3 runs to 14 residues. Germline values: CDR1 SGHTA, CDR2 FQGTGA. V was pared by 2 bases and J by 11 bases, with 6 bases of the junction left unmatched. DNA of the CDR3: TGTGCCAGCAGCTTAGGACAGGTGTGGGCACCCCTCCACTTT. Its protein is CASSLGQVWAPLHF.